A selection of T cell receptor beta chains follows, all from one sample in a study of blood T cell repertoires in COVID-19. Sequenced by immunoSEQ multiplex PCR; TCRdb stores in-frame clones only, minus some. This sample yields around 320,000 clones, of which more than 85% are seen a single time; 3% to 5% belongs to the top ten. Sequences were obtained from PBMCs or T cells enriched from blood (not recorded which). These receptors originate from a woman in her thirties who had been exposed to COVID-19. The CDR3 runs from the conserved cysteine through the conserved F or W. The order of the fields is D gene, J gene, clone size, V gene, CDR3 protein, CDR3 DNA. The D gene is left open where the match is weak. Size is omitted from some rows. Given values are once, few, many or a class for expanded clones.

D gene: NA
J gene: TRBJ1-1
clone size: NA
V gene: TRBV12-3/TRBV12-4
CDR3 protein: CASSVGTEAFF
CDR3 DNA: TGTGCCAGCAGTGTCGGCACTGAAGCTTTCTTT

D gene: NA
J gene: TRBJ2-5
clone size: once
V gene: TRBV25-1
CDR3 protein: CASSDARDPHPEETQYF
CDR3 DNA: TGTGCCAGCAGTGATGCGAGAGACCCCCACCCGGAGGAGACCCAGTACTTC

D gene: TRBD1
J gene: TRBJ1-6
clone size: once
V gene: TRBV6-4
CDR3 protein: CASTDRGSPLHF
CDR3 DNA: TGTGCCAGCACCGACAGGGGTTCACCCCTCCACTTT

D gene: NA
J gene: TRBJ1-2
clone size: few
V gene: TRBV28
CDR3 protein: CASSRGQNYGYTF
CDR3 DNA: TGTGCCAGCAGCCGAGGACAGAACTATGGCTACACCTTC

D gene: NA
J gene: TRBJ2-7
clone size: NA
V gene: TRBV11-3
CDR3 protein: CASSFPGSVEQYF
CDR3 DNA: TGTGCCAGCAGCTTCCCGGGGTCTGTCGAGCAGTACTTC

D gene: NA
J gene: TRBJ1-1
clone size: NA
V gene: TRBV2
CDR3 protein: CASKRPLYTEAFF
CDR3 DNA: TGTGCCAGCAAGCGACCCCTCTACACTGAAGCTTTCTTT

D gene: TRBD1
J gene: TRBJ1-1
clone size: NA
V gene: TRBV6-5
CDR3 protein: CASRRDRLNTEAFF
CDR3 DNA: TGTGCCAGCAGAAGGGACAGATTGAACACTGAAGCTTTCTTT

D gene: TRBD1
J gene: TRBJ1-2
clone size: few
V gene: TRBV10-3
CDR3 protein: CAISETGTGGLKDYTF
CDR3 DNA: TGTGCCATCAGTGAGACCGGGACAGGGGGGTTAAAGGACTACACCTTC

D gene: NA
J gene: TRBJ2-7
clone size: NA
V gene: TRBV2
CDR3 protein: CASKAGTYEQYF
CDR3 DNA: TGTGCCAGCAAGGCAGGAACCTACGAGCAGTACTTC

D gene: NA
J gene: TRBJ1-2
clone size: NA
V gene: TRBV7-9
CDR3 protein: CASSLVNFQGVINYGYTF
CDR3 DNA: TGTGCCAGCAGCCTGGTGAACTTTCAGGGTGTGATAAACTATGGCTACACCTTC

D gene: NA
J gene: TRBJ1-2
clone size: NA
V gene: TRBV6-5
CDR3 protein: CASSGGRGRGYTF
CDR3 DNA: TGTGCCAGCAGCGGGGGGAGGGGCCGGGGCTACACCTTC

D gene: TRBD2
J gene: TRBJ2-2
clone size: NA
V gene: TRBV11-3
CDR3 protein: CASSLINMASGGLNTGELFF
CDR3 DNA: TGTGCCAGCAGCTTAATTAATATGGCTAGCGGGGGCCTGAACACCGGGGAGCTGTTTTTT

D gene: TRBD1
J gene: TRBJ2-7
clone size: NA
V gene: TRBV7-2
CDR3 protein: CASSLEGQGPYEQYF
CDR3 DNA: TGTGCCAGCAGCCTAGAGGGACAGGGACCATACGAGCAGTACTTC

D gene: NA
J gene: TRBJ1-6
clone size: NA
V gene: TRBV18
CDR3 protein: CASSPARVESPLHF
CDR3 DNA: TGTGCCAGCTCACCGGCCAGGGTAGAGTCACCCCTCCACTTT

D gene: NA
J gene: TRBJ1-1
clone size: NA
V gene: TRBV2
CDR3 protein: CASRPPGDTEAFF
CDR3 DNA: TGTGCCAGCAGGCCACCCGGGGACACTGAAGCTTTCTTT

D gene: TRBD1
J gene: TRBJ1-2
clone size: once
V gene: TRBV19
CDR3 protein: CATKGAGGPYGYTF
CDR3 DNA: TGTGCCACTAAGGGGGCCGGGGGACCCTATGGCTACACCTTC

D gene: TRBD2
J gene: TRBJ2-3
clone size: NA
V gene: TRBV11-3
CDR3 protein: CASSKGTNTDTQYF
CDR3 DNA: TGTGCCAGCAGTAAGGGGACTAACACAGATACGCAGTATTTT

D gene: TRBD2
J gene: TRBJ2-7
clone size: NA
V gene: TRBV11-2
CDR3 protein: CASSLISGGLSYEQYF
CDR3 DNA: TGTGCCAGCAGCCTAATAAGCGGGGGGCTTAGCTACGAGCAGTACTTC

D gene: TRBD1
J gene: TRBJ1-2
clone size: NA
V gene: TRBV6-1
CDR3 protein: CASSESIGTGFYGYTF
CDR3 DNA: TGTGCCAGCAGTGAAAGTATCGGGACAGGGTTCTATGGCTACACCTTC

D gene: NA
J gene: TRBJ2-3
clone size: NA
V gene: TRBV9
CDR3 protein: CASSRVTDTQYF
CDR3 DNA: TGTGCCAGCTCGCGGGTCACAGATACGCAGTATTTT

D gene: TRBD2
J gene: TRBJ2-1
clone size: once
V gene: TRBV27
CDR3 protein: CASSFFLAGDNEQFF
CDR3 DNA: TGTGCCAGCAGTTTCTTCCTAGCGGGGGACAATGAGCAGTTCTTC

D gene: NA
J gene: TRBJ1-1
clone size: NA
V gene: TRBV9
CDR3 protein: CASSKTGYTEAFF
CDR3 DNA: TGTGCCAGCAGCAAAACAGGGTACACTGAAGCTTTCTTT

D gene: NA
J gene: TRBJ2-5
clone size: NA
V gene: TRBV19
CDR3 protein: CASSIGRRLQETQYF
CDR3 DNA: TGTGCCAGTAGTATAGGCCGCAGGCTGCAAGAGACCCAGTACTTC

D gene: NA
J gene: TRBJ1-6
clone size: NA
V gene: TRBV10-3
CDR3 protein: CAISEMGPNSPLHF
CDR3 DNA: TGTGCCATCAGTGAGATGGGCCCCAATTCACCCCTCCACTTT